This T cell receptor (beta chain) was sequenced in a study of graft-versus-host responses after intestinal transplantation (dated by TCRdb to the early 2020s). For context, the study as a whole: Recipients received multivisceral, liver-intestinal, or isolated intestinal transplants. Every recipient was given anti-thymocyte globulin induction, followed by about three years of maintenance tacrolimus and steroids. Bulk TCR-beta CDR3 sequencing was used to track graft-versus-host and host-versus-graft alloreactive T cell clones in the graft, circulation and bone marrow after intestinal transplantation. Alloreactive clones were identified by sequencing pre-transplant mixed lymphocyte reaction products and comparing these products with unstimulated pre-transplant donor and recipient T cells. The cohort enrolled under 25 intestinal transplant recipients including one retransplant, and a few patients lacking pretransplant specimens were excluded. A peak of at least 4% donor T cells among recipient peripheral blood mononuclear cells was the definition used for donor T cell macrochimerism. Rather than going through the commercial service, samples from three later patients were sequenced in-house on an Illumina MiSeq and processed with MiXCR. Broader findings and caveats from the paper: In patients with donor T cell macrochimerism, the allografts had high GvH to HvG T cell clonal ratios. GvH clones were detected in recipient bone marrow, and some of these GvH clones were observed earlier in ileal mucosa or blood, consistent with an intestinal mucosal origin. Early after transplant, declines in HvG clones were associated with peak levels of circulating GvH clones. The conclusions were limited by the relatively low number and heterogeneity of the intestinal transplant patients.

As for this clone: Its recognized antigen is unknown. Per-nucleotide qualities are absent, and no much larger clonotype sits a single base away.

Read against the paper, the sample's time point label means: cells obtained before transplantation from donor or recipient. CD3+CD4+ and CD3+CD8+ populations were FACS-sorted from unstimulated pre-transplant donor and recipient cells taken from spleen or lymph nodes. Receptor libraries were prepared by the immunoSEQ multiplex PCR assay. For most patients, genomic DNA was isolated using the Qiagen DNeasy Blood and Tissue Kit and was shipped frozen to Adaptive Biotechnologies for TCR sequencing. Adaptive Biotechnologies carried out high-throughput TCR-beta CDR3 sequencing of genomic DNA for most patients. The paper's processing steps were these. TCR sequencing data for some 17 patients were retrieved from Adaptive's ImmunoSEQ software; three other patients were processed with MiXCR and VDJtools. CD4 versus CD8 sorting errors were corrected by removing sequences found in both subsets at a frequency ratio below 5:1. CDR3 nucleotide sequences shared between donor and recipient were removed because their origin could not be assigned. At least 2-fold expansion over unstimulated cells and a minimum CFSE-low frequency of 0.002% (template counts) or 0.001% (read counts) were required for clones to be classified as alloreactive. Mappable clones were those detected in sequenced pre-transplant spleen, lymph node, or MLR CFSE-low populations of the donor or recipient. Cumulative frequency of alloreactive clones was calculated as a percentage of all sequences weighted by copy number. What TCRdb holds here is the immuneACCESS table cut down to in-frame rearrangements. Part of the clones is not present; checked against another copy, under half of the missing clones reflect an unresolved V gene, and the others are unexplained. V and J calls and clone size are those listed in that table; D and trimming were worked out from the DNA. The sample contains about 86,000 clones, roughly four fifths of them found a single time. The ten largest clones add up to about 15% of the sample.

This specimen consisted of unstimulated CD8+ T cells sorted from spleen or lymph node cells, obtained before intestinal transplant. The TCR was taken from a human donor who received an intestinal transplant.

The DNA reads TGTGCCAGCAGCGCGCCCGATACGCAGTATTTT. This sequence encodes CASSAPDTQYF. The V and J segments used are TRBV2 and TRBJ2-3; the D segment cannot be called with confidence. Sequences SNHLY (CDR1) and FYNNEI (CDR2) are obtained from the germline V gene. Inclusive of the bounding cysteine and phenylalanine, the CDR3 is 11 residues long. Kept here is only the CDR3 DNA, which spans 33 bases and is read in frame from base 1. The germline ends are 7 bases apart after V is trimmed by 6 bases and J by 6 bases.